A single sample is the source of the 15 T cell receptor beta chains below, sequenced in a study of response to subunit inactivated influenza vaccine. One entry per CDR3 protein results from TCRdb running MiXCR on the RT-PCR reads. The sample lists about 500,000 distinct CDR3 sequences, approximately 15% occurring once. Sample: CD4+ T cells sorted from PBMCs, taken about 23 months after vaccination. The receptor set was obtained from a man in his fifties or sixties who received an inactivated influenza vaccine.

This clonotype was seen more than once but under ten times. The rearrangement links TRBV27 to TRBJ2-2; TRBD1 matches at 7 bases. This CDR3 comprises 14 residues. With V trimmed by 7 bases and J by 5 bases, 7 bases remained unmatched. CDR1 and CDR2 from the germline V gene are MNHEY and SMNVEV (reference sequence). Here the CDR3 reads CASIRQGRTGELFF. The CDR3 nucleotides are TGTGCCAGCATTCGACAGGGAAGGACCGGGGAGCTGTTTTTT.

Turning to this clonotype: Compared with germline, one end of the junction differs, possibly owing to a read error. The chain is built from TRBV6-5 and TRBJ1-2; D is ambiguous. Germline values: CDR1 MNHEY, CDR2 SVGAGI. The CDR3 runs 13 residues. CDR3 in DNA: TGTGCCAGCAGTAACTCGCCTCTTTATGGCTACACCTTC. It encodes CASSNSPLYGYTF.

The V call is TRBV6-2 or TRBV6-3, the J call TRBJ2-7; TRBD1 matches 10 bases. The germline V gene encodes CDR1 MNHEY and CDR2 SVGEGT. The J segment lost 0 bases and the V segment lost 5 bases, leaving 7 bases of the junction unmatched. This CDR3 contains 16 residues. The CDR3 bases are TGTGCCAGCAGTCGGACAGGGGGATTCCCCTCCTACGAGCAGTACTTC. Protein product: CASSRTGGFPSYEQYF.

This clonotype occurred a few times. The chain recombines TRBV7-2 with TRBJ2-5; tentatively, D is TRBD1 (6 bases). Germline V lookup: CDR1 SGHTA, CDR2 FQGNSA. CDR3 length: 14 amino acids. Trimming left V 3 bases short and J 5 bases short, with 13 bases between. This chain's CDR3 is CASSFQGSGETQYF. In nucleotides, the CDR3 is TGTGCCAGCAGCTTTCAGGGGAGTGGGGAGACCCAGTACTTC.

The chain employs TRBV6-1 and TRBJ1-5; possible D gene TRBD1, 5 bases. V dropped 9 bases and J dropped 8 bases, with 11 bases sitting between them. From germline, CDR1 is MNHNS and CDR2 SASEGT. This CDR3 is 11 amino acids long. The CDR3 DNA follows: TGTGCCAGGTCTGGGGGGAAGCCCCAGCATTTT. Translation gives CARSGGKPQHF.

CDR3 sequence reads: CSARQANSGNTIYF. Written as DNA, the CDR3 is TGCAGTGCTCGACAGGCGAATTCTGGAAACACCATATATTTT. The chain has TRBV20-1 and TRBJ1-3, with a possible D match to TRBD1 (6 bases). The length of the CDR3 is 14 residues. With 5 bases removed from V and 1 base from J, the gap between germline ends came to 12 bases. The germline gives CDR1 DFQATT, CDR2 SNEGSKA (reference sequence).

This clonotype came up many times. The CDR3 nucleotides are TGTGCCAGCAGCTTGGCGTCTTTTGAGAACACTGAAGCTTTCTTT. Translation gives CASSLASFENTEAFF. The chain is built from TRBV5-5 and TRBJ1-1, with D unresolved. The CDR3 covers 15 residues. Germline-derived CDR1 and CDR2 are SGHKS and YYEKEE (reference sequence). V lost 0 bases, J lost 1 base, and 10 bases lay in between.

This chain connects TRBV20-1 to TRBJ2-3; D unclear. This CDR3 has 15 residues. Germline V gene lookup returns CDR1 DFQATT and CDR2 SNEGSKA (reference sequence). Trimming removed 0 bases at V and 2 bases at J, with 12 bases between. CDR3 in DNA: TGCAGTGCTAGAGATCCCAGCGTTCACACAGATACGCAGTATTTT. Translated, it gives CSARDPSVHTDTQYF.

This clonotype occurred once. This chain links TRBV29-1 with TRBJ1-5, with a possible D match to TRBD1 (6 bases). Trimming stripped 4 bases from V and 7 bases from J, with 17 bases between. Per the germline V gene, CDR1 is SQVTM and CDR2 is ANQGSEA. The CDR3 loop spans 14 amino acids. The CDR3, as DNA: TGCAGCGTTGTTTTACAGGGAAAACAGCAGCCCCAGCATTTT. Protein: CSVVLQGKQQPQHF.

This sequence joins TRBV7-9 and TRBJ2-3, with 11 nucleotides matching TRBD2. This CDR3 contains 14 residues. Germline assignment: CDR1 SEHNR and CDR2 FQNEAQ (reference sequence). With V trimmed by 5 bases and J by 5 bases, 3 bases remained unmatched. CDR3 sequence (DNA): TGTGCCAGCAGCACTAGCGGGGGTGGAGATACGCAGTATTTT. It specifies CASSTSGGGDTQYF.

This clonotype appeared a few times. The chain carries TRBV28 and TRBJ2-1; TRBD2 matches 7 bases. CDR1 and CDR2 (germline): MDHEN, SYDVKM. Trimming cost V 6 bases and J 9 bases; bases outside gene matches: 11. The CDR3 loop spans 14 amino acids. CDR3 nucleotide sequence: TGTGCCAGCAGCAAAGGACTAGACGGAGCTGAGCAGTTCTTC. Translated: CASSKGLDGAEQFF.

Only a few counts were recorded for this clonotype. The DNA of the CDR3 is TGTGCCACCAGTGACCCAGGGGGGCGCGGTTACAATGAGCAGTTCTTC. Translation: CATSDPGGRGYNEQFF. The chain joins TRBV24-1 to TRBJ2-1; TRBD1 might be the D (7 bases). Germline CDR1 KGHDR, CDR2 SFDVKD. The CDR3 is 16 amino acids. Trimming cost V 4 bases and J 4 bases, with 16 bases left between them.

This clonotype showed up many times. The chain uses TRBV4-1 and TRBJ1-4; D not certain. Per germline, CDR1 MGHRA and CDR2 YSYEKL. V lost 3 bases and J 0 bases, leaving 8 bases between the germline ends. The CDR3 contains 15 residues. This CDR3 reads CASSQIVATNEKLFF. In DNA form, the CDR3 reads TGCGCCAGCAGCCAGATAGTTGCAACTAATGAAAAACTGTTTTTT.

This clonotype was observed a few times. V is TRBV9 and J is TRBJ1-6, with D hard to call. Germline values: CDR1 SGDLS, CDR2 YYNGEE. This CDR3 region has 14 residues. V gave up 0 bases and J gave up 7 bases, with 8 bases separating them. In DNA form, the CDR3 reads TGTGCCAGCAGCGTAGAGGGATACAATTCACCCCTCCACTTT. Translating gives CASSVEGYNSPLHF.

This clonotype has just a few counts. The chain couples TRBV7-2 to TRBJ2-1, with 8 bases that match TRBD2. Germline V gene sequence: CDR1 SGHTA, CDR2 FQGNSA. The J segment lost 7 bases and the V segment lost 0 bases, leaving 5 bases of the junction unmatched. The CDR3 has 15 residues. The CDR3 reads CASSLALASGNEQFF. The CDR3 DNA follows: TGTGCCAGCAGCTTAGCTTTGGCTAGCGGGAATGAGCAGTTCTTC.